Given below is one T cell receptor beta chain in context. Its antigen remains unidentified. The source of the sample is a study of T-cell memory formation after mild COVID-19. Overall study results and limits: The study found contracting CD4+ clones mainly in CM and EM and contracting CD8+ clones in EMRA.

In TCRdb, the 5' RACE reads were re-called with MiXCR into one record per CDR3 protein. Seen here are about 110,000 distinct CDR3 sequences, roughly 20% observed once, and the top ten hold about 38%. The CDR3 runs to 15 residues. V shed 3 bases and J shed 7 bases, with 19 bases lying between them. Germline V lookup: CDR1 DFQATT, CDR2 SNEGSKA (reference sequence). Sequenced sample: PBMCs or a T cell subset sorted from them (not recorded which). The sequence was obtained from a man younger than 35 who had mild COVID-19 (a few samples of this study predate the infection). Cell type and time point are not known. The chain recombines TRBV20-1 with TRBJ1-5; D may be TRBD1 (5 bases). CDR3 bases: TGCAGTGCTAGTCAGGGTGGACGGGGTAAGCAGCCCCAGCATTTT. It codes for CSASQGGRGKQPQHF.